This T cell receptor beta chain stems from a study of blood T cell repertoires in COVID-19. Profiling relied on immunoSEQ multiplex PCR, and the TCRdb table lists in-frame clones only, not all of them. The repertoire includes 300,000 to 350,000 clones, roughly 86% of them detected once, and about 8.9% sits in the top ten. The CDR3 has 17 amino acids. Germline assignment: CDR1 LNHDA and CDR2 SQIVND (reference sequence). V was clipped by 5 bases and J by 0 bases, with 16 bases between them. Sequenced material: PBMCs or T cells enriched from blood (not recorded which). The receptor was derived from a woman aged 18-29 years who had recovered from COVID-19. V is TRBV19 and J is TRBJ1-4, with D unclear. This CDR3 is CASSLRSGGATNEKLFF. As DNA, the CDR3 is TGTGCCAGTAGTCTCCGGAGCGGAGGTGCAACTAATGAAAAACTGTTTTTT.